This entry lists 2 T cell receptor beta chains sequenced from one sample in a study of Ad26.COV2.S vaccination and SARS-CoV-2 variants. TCRdb's copy holds only in-frame clones and misses some; the assay was immunoSEQ multiplex PCR. This table has around 400,000 clones, 83% appearing once. Treatment: roughly 20 received Ad26.COV2.S at low or high dose, single or two shots; roughly five received placebo; per-sample allocation not given. Collection of the samples took place on day 63 after the first injection of vaccine or placebo. Sequencing used peripheral blood, obtained in a trial of Ad26.COV2.S vaccine versus placebo. The receptors derive from a person aged 18-60 years who received the Ad26.COV2.S COVID-19 vaccine or a placebo.

The chain joins TRBV7-6 to TRBJ2-7; D is unresolved. This CDR3 is 14 amino acids long. V was pared by 1 base and J by 12 bases, with 19 bases between. Germline-derived CDR1 and CDR2 are SGHVS and FNYEAQ. The CDR3 loop is CASSLDAGGTLLYF. CDR3 DNA sequence: TGTGCCAGCAGCTTAGATGCAGGTGGCACGTTGTTGTACTTC. The whole variable domain, remainder taken from reference TRBV7-6 and TRBJ2-7, is GAGVSQSPRYKVTKRGQDVALRCDPISGHVSLYWYRQALGQGPEFLTYFNYEAQQDKSGLPNDRFSAERPEGSISTLTIQRTEQRDSAMYRCASSLDAGGTLLYFGPGTRLTVT.

The rearrangement uses TRBV18 and TRBJ1-2; tentative D call: TRBD1 (5 bases). The V end was cut by 1 base, the J end by 0 bases, with 9 bases between. The CDR3 totals 15 residues. Germline CDR1 KGHSH, CDR2 LQKENI. Here the CDR3 reads CASSPQGTSNYGYTF. CDR3 sequence (DNA): TGTGCCAGCTCACCACAGGGGACTTCTAACTATGGCTACACCTTC.